The clone carrying this T cell receptor (beta chain) has more than one count but fewer than ten. Its antigen is not known. This sample was included in a study of early T cells in non-severe SARS-CoV-2 infection. TCRdb reprocessed the 5' RACE reads with MiXCR, giving one entry per CDR3 protein. This table holds more than 80,000 distinct CDR3 sequences, approximately 9.9% found once. Study outcomes and limitations: Database matching using VDJdb favored anti-spike CD8 responses, with private and CD4 specificities left missing.

CDR1 and CDR2 from the germline V gene are SGHRS and YFSETQ. Germline trimming cut 3 bases from V and 2 bases from J; bases unmatched to any gene: 1. CDR3 length: 13 amino acids. The clonotype was recovered from an adult who was a healthcare worker with PCR-confirmed SARS-CoV-2 infection or an uninfected control (not recorded which). The sample taken for sequencing was whole blood. The V call is TRBV5-1, the J call TRBJ2-5, with 7 nucleotides matching TRBD1. CDR3 coding DNA: TGCGCCAGCAGCTCCAGGGGGCAAGAGACCCAGTACTTC. The encoded protein is CASSSRGQETQYF. Full variable domain (remainder filled in from reference TRBV5-1 and TRBJ2-5): KAGVTQTPRYLIKTRGQQVTLSCSPISGHRSVSWYQQTPGQGLQFLFEYFSETQRNKGNFPGRFSGRQFSNSRSEMNVSTLELGDSALYLCASSSRGQETQYFGPGTRLLVL.